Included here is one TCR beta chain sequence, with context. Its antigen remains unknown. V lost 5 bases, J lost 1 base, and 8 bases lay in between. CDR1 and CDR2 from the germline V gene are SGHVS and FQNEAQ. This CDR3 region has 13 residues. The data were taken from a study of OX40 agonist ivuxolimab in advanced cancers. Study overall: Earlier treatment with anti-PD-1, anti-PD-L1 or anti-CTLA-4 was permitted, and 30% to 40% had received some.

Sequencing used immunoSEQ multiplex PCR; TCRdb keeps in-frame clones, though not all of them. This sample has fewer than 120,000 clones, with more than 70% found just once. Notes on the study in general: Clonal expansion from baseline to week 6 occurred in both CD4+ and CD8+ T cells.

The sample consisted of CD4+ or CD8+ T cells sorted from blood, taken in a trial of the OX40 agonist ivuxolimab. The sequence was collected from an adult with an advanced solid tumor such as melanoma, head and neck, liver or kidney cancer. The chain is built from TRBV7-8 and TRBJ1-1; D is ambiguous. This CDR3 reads CASSMTGNTEAFF. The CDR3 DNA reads TGTGCCAGCAGCATGACTGGGAACACTGAAGCTTTCTTT.